This entry lists 2 T cell receptor beta chains sequenced from one sample in a study of PD-1 blockade in mismatch repair-deficient tumors. Repertoires were generated with immunoSEQ multiplex PCR, while TCRdb's copy carries only in-frame clones and drops some. Of under 50,000 clones in the sample, approximately 80% are singletons; the top ten hold 0.9% to 1.2%. Material: PBMCs, obtained 38 to 40 weeks after starting pembrolizumab. The receptors were gathered from an adult with mismatch repair-deficient cancer.

CDR3 amino acids: CASSLWPGYGYTF. DNA of the CDR3: TGTGCCAGCAGCTTATGGCCAGGGTATGGCTACACCTTC. The chain has TRBV7-3 and TRBJ1-2; weak D call: TRBD1 (5 bases). Deletions cut 2 bases from V and 5 bases from J, with 9 bases between. CDR1 and CDR2 from the germline V gene are SGHTA and FQGTGA. This CDR3 comprises 13 residues.

This clone showed up just once. The V gene is TRBV5-1, the J gene TRBJ1-1; a weak D match, TRBD1 (6 bases). Between the trimmed V and J ends, which lost 7 bases and 1 base, there was a span of 17 bases. CDR1 is SGHRS and CDR2 is YFSETQ in the germline V gene. The CDR3 is made up of 15 amino acids. The CDR3 reads CASRPRGATNTEAFF. DNA of the CDR3: TGCGCCAGCCGCCCACGGGGGGCGACGAACACTGAAGCTTTCTTT.